Described below is a single T cell receptor (beta chain) sequence and its context. Its target antigen remains unknown. Qualities for individual bases were not recorded, and no much larger clone is one base off. Enrolling through a virtual design, the prospective study's participants ranged in age from roughly 18 to 90 years and lived across 24 United States geographic areas. In the prospective study, cohorts were assigned on the basis of participant-reported clinical history obtained from a screening survey and a study questionnaire. In the prospective study, mobile phlebotomists collected whole blood, serum and a nasopharyngeal or oropharyngeal swab from each participant. Additional blood draws and questionnaires over an approximately two-month period could optionally be provided by prospective study participants. Before DNA extraction, blood samples from the prospective study were shipped at room temperature or frozen.

Inclusive of the bounding cysteine and phenylalanine, the CDR3 is 13 residues long. This entry keeps only the CDR3 DNA: 39 bases, framed from base 1. From the germline V gene, CDR1 is MNHEY and CDR2 is SVGAGI. Trimming takes 5 bases from V and 10 bases from J, and the germline ends sit 12 bases apart. These data come from a study of blood T cell repertoires in COVID-19 (dated by TCRdb to the early 2020s). Study-wide context: ImmuneRACE Cohort 3 recovered participants were defined by two consecutive negative NP/OP PCR tests, healthcare professional clearance, or symptom resolution. Collaborator samples came from the United States, Italy and Spain and covered acute and convalescent phases of COVID-19. The material from the prospective study consisted of cDNA or gDNA derived from T cells, B-cell-depleted T cells, or PBMCs. Deeply sampled blood TCRbeta repertoires from subjects exposed to, actively infected with, or recovered from COVID-19 were included in the dataset. The repertoires were released in a freely available public database meant as a resource for research on the immune response to SARS-CoV-2. Samples came from the ongoing ImmuneRACE study (first 160 participants) plus 1,254 subjects from 6 global collaborators. Nearly every sample came with metadata listing a de-identified subject ID, COVID-19 status, age in years and sex. Where available, HLA class I and class II types were taken from metadata supplied by the sample provider and were not determined by assay-based typing. Study-wide findings and limitations: How much clinical and demographic metadata was included differed by source and by participant, and the metadata was provided uncurated.

TCRbeta CDR3 regions were amplified from genomic DNA by means of the immunoSEQ Assay, a bias-controlled multiplex PCR. Per the original workflow: The number of nucleated cells in each sample was estimated from the amplification of reference gene primers within the assay. Sequence reads were collapsed and filtered to measure the absolute abundance of every unique TCRbeta CDR3 rearrangement. For each sample, productive Simpson clonality was calculated by taking the square root of Simpson's diversity index across productive rearrangements. TCRdb stores this immuneACCESS table with in-frame sequences only. Part of the clones is absent; in the studies checked, under half of the shortfall reflects unresolved V genes, and no reason is known for the rest. That table is the source of V, J and clone size, and D and trimming were worked out from the DNA. The sample records some 180,000 clones, 70% to 90% of which are singletons. The top ten clonotypes cover just under 25% of the sample.

What was sequenced was PBMCs or T cells enriched from blood (not recorded which). This sequence was found in a woman aged 40 to 50 in a cohort exposed to, infected with or recovered from COVID-19 (not recorded which). The sequence links TRBV6-5 to TRBJ1-6; the D gene remains uncertain. This receptor has the CDR3 CASSTQVGSPLHF. Here is the DNA: TGTGCCAGCAGTACGCAGGTCGGCTCACCCCTCCACTTT.